This TCR beta chain was identified in a study of cytomegalovirus exposure and HLA in healthy donors. TCRdb keeps only in-frame clones here, not all; method: immunoSEQ multiplex PCR. The table records some 260,000 clones, about 88% of them present only once. CDR1 is WSHSY, CDR2 SAAADI, per germline. The CDR3 consists of 17 residues. V was pared by 0 bases and J by 5 bases, with 8 bases of the junction left unmatched. About this clone itself: Its antigen is not identified.

Study results and limitations: Listed as cytomegalovirus-associated were about 160 TCR beta chains. One later analysis, an examination of the 100 to 150 validation repertoires, found that first-cohort TCR clusters tended to co-occur in them.

The chain uses TRBV10-2 and TRBJ2-7; 12 bases match TRBD2. The sequence was obtained from a man younger than 35 in good health and CMV-seropositive. Source material: PBMCs. CDR3 sequence (DNA): TGCGCCAGCAGTGAGTCGGCCCTGGGACTAGCGGGCCACGAGCAGTACTTC. This gives the protein CASSESALGLAGHEQYF.